The 3 T cell receptor beta chains given below trace back to one sample, sequenced in a study of blood T cells in healthy people across ages. Using a J-beta primer mix together with a sample-barcoded 5' primer, a second PCR was run for roughly 7 to 11 cycles. TCRdb ran MiXCR on the 5' RACE reads and lists one entry per CDR3 protein. In the table there are roughly 860,000 distinct CDR3 sequences, approximately 67% of which are singletons. The sequencing input was blood. The receptors stem from a man in his thirties or forties in good health.

The rearrangement joins TRBV29-1 to TRBJ1-6; 7 nucleotides match TRBD1. The V gene's germline CDR1 is SQVTM and CDR2 ANQGSEA. The V segment lost 6 bases and the J segment 8 bases; nucleotides outside the gene matches: 4. This CDR3 has 12 amino acids. This chain's CDR3 is CSVRDSDSPLHF. The CDR3 coding sequence is TGCAGCGTGCGGGACAGCGATTCACCCCTCCACTTT.

This chain links TRBV5-1 with TRBJ2-5; 9 bases align to TRBD1. The CDR3 contains 18 residues. Germline V gene data show CDR1 as SGHRS and CDR2 as YFSETQ. After removal of 4 bases from V and 1 base from J, the junction contained 14 bases not matched to a gene. The CDR3 nucleotides are TGCGCCAGCAGCCAGGCAGCGAACAGGGGGCCTTTCCAAGAGACCCAGTACTTC. Residues: CASSQAANRGPFQETQYF.

The chain employs TRBV3-1 and TRBJ1-2; D gene uncertain. V lost 0 bases and J lost 7, with 15 bases in between. There are 15 residues in the CDR3. CDR1 and CDR2 (germline): LGHDT, YNNKEL (reference sequence). As DNA, the CDR3 is TGTGCCAGCAGCCAAGATGGGTGGCAGCGAGTTGGCTACACCTTC. This encodes CASSQDGWQRVGYTF.